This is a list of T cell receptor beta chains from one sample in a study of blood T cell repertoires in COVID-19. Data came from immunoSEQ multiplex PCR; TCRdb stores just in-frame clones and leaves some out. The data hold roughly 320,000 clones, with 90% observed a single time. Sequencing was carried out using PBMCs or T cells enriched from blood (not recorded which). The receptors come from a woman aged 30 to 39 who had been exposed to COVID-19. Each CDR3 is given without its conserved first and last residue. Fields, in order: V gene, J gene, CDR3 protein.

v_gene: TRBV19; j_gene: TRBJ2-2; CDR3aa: ASSIRQDGELF
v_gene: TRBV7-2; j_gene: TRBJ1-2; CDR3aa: ASSYGQAYGYT
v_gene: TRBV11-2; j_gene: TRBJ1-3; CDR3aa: ASSLADFILGGNTIY
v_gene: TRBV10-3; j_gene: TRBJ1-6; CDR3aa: AAGSEAYNSPLH
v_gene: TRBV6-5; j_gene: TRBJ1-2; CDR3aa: ASINSPGQGAGYT
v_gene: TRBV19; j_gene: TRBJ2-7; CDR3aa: ASSISTVWPRGPYEQY
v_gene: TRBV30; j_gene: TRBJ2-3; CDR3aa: AWTGGYSTDTQY
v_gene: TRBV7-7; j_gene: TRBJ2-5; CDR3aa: ASSTYGGETQY
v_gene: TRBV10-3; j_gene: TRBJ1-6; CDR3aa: AISWDRENSPLH
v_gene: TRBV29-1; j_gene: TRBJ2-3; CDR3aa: SVGGQKDTQY
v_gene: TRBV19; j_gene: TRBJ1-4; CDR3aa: ATGEGGRVNEKLF
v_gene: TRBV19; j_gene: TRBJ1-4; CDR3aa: ASSIGGRFEEKLF
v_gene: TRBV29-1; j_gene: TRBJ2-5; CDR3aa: SVETGWAETQY
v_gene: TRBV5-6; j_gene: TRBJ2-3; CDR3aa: ASSIRGGTWDTQY
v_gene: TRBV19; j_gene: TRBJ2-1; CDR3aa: ASTYFGEQF
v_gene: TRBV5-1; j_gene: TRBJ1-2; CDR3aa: ASRRTGSRGFTNYGYT
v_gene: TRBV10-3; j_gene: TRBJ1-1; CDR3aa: AIRGGQGLTEAF
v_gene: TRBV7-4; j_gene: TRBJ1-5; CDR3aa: ASSSPVDRGLCNQPQH
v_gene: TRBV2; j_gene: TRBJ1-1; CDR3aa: ASNKDRADTEAF
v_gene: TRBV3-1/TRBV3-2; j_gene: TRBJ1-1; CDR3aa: ASSQATEAF
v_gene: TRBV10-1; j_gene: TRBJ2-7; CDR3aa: APRDRPSYEQY
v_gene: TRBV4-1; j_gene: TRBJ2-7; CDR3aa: ASSQSTGGSYEQY
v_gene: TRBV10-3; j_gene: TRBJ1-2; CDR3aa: AISANRDGYT
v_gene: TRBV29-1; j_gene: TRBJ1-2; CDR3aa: SAQGQGKYGYT
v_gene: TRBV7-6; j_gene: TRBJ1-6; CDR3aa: ASSERTGEDSPLH
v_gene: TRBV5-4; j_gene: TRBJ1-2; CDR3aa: ASSFPAGQPGYT
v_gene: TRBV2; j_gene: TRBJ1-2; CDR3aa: ASSLQGNYGYT
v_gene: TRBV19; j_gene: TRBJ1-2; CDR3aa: ASSPGQGAYGYT
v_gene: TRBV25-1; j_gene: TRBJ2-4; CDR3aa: ASSESPGAAKNIQY
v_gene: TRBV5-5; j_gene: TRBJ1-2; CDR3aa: ASSDRTDRDLGYT
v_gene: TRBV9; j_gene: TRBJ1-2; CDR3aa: ASSPIPVLPGDYGYT
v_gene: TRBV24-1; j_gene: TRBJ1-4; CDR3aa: ATSRSGGNEKLF
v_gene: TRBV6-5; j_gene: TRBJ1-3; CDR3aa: ASSYLSSGNTIY